The clone carrying this T cell receptor (beta chain) was found many times. These data come from a study of patients and donors after allogeneic stem cell transplantation. MiXCR, applied by TCRdb to the RT-PCR reads, yields one record per CDR3 protein. The table includes over 350,000 distinct CDR3 sequences, 16% detected once. V dropped 5 bases and J dropped 0; count of bases not matched to a gene: 6. The CDR3 length is 15 residues. The sequencing input was blood, either unsorted or a sorted T cell fraction (not recorded which). The V and J genes are TRBV12-3 or TRBV12-4 and TRBJ2-7; 8 bases line up with TRBD1. This sequence was found in a human donor who was either an allogeneic HSCT recipient or a stem cell or donor lymphocyte infusion donor (not recorded which). It is not recorded whose cells these are; they may come from a transplant donor. CDR3 bases: TGTGCCAGCAGTCCCAGGGGGCCCCACTCCTACGAGCAGTACTTC. Encoded protein: CASSPRGPHSYEQYF.